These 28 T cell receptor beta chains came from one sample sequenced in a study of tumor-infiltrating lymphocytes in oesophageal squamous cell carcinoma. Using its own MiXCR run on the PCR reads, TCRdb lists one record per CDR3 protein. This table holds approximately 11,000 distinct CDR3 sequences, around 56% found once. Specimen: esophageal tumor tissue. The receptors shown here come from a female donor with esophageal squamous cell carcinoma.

CDR3 DNA: TGTGCCAGCAGCCGGACCGCGGGGGGTAACATTCAGTACTTC. Translation gives CASSRTAGGNIQYF. The rearrangement joins TRBV7-4 to TRBJ2-7; 8 bases are shared with TRBD2. The J call is doubtful: the DNA matches TRBJ2-4 better. The CDR3 has 14 amino acids. In germline, CDR1 is SGHVT, CDR2 SQSDAQ.

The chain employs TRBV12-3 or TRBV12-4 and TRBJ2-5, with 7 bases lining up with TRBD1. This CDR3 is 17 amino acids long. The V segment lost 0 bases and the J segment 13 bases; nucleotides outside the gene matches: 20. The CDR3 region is CASSLAGTVINTGELYF. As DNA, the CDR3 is TGTGCCAGCAGTTTAGCCGGGACAGTAATAAACACCGGGGAGCTGTACTTC.

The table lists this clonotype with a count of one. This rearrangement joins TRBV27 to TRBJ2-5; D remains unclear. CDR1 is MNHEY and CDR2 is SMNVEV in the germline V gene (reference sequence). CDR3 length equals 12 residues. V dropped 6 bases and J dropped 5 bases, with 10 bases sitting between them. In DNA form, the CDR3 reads TGTGCCAGCAGGACGAGTGCGGAGACCCAGTACTTC. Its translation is CASRTSAETQYF.

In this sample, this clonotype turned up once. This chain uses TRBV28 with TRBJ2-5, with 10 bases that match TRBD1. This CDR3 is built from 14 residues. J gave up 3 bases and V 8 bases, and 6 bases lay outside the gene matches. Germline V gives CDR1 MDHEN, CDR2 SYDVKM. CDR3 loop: CASRQGAGKETQYF. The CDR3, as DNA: TGTGCCAGCCGACAGGGGGCCGGAAAAGAGACCCAGTACTTC.

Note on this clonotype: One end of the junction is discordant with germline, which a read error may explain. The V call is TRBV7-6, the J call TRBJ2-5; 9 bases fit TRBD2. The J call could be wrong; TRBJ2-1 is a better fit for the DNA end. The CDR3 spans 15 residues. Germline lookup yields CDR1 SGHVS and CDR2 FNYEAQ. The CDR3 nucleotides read TGTGCTAGCAGCTTATTTAGCGGGAGTTACAATGAGCAGTTCTTC. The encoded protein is CASSLFSGSYNEQFF.

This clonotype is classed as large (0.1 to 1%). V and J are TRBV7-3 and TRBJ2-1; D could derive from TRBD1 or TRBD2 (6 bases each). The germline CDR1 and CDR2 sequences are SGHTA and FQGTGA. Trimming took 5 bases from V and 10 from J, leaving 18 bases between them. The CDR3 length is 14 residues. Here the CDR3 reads CASSPSFRGEEQFF. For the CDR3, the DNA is TGTGCCAGCAGCCCTTCGTTTAGGGGGGAGGAGCAGTTCTTC. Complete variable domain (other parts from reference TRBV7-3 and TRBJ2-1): GAGVSQTPSNKVTEKGKYVELRCDPISGHTALYWYRQSLGQGPEFLIYFQGTGAADDSGLPNDRFFAVRPEGSVSTLKIQRTERGDSAVYLCASSPSFRGEEQFFGPGTRLTVL.

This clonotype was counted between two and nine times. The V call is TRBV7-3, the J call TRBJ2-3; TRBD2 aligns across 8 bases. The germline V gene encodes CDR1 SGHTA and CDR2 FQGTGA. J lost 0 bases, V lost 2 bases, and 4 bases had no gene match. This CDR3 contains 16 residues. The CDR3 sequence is CASSLFGGGSTDTQYF. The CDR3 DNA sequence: TGTGCCAGCAGCTTATTCGGGGGGGGTAGCACAGATACGCAGTATTTT.

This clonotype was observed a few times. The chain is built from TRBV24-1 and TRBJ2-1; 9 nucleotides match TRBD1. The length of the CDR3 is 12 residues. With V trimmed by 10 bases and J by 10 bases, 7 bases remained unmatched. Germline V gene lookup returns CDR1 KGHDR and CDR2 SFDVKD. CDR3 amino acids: CATQGAPKEQFF. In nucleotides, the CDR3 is TGTGCCACACAGGGGGCCCCAAAGGAGCAGTTCTTC.

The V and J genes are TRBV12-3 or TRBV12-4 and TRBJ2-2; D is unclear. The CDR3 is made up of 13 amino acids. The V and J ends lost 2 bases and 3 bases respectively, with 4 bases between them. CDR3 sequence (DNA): TGTGCCAGCAGTTTATTGGACACCGGGGAGCTGTTTTTT. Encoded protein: CASSLLDTGELFF.

Here the CDR3 reads CASSQGGGAGGLLAYNEQFF. Here the CDR3 DNA reads TGCGCCAGCAGCCAAGGGGGCGGTGCCGGGGGACTCCTAGCCTACAATGAGCAGTTCTTC. The chain carries TRBV4-3 and TRBJ2-1; perhaps TRBD2 as D (6 bases). The length of the CDR3 is 20 residues. Germline values: CDR1 LGHNA, CDR2 YSLEER. V gave up 1 base and J gave up 2 bases, with 24 bases separating them.

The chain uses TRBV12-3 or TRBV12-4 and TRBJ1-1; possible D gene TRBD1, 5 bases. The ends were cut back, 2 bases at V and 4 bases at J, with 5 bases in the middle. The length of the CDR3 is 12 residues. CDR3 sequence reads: CASSLQGTEAFF. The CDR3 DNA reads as TGTGCCAGCAGTTTACAGGGCACTGAAGCTTTCTTT.

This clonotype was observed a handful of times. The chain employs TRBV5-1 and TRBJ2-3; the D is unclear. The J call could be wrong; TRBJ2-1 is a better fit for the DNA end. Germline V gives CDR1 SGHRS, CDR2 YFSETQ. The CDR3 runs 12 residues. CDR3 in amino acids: CASSLAGNEQFF. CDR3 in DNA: TGCGCCAGCAGCTTGGCCGGCAATGAGCAGTTCTTC.

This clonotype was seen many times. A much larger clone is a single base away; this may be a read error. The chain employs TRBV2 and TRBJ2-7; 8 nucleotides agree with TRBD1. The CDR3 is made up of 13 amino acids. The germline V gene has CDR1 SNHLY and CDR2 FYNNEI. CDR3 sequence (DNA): TGTGCAGGGGGACAGGTTATCTTCAATGAGCAGTACTTC. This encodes CAGGQVIFNEQYF. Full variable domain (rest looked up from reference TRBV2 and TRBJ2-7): EPEVTQTPSHQVTQMGQEVILRCVPISNHLYFYWYRQILGQKVEFLVSFYNNEISEKSEIFDDQFSVERPDGSNFTLKIRSTKLEDSAMYFCAGGQVIFNEQYFGPGTRLTVT.

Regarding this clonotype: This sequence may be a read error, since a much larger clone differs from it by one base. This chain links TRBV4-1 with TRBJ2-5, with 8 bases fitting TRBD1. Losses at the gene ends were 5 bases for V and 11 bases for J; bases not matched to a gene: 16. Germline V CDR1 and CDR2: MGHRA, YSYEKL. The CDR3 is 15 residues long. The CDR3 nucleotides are TGCGCCAGCAGCACACGGACAGGGACATGGCCTAGGCAGTACTTC. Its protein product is CASSTRTGTWPRQYF.

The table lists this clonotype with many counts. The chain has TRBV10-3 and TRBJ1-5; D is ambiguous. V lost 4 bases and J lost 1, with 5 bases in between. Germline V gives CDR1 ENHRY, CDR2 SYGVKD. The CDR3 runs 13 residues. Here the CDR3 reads CAISGSSNQPQHF. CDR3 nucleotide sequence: TGTGCCATCAGTGGGTCCAGCAATCAGCCCCAGCATTTT.

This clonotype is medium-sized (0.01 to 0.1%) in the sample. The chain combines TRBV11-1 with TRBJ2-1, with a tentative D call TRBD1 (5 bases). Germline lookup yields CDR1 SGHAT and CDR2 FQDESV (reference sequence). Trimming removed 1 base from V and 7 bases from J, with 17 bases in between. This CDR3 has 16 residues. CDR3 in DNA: TGTGCCAGCAGCTTAGGGGCAGGGTCCGTGTTGAATGAGCAGTTCTTC. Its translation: CASSLGAGSVLNEQFF.

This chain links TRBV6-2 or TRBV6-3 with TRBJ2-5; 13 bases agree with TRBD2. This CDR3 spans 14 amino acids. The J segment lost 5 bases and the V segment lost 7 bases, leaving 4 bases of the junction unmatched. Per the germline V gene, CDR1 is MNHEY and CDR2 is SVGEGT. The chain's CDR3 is CASTWTSGSETQYF. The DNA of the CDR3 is TGTGCCAGCACCTGGACTAGCGGGAGTGAGACCCAGTACTTC.

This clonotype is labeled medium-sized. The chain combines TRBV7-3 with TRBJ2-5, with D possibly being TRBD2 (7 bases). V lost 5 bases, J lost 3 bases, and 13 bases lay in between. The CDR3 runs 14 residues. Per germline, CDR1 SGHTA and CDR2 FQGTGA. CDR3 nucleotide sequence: TGTGCCAGCAGCCAGGGAGGGGGAAAAGAGACCCAGTACTTC. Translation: CASSQGGGKETQYF.

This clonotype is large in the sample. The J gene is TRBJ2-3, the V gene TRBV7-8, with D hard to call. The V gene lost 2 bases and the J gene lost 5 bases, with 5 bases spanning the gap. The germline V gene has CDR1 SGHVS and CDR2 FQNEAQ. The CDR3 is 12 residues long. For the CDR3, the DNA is TGTGCCAGCAGCTTAAACCGAGATACGCAGTATTTT. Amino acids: CASSLNRDTQYF.

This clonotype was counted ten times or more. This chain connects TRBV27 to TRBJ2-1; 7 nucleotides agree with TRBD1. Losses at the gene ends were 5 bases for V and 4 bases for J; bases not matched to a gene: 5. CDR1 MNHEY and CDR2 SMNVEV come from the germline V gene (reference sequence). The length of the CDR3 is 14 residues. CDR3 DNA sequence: TGTGCCAGCAGTCCCCCGACAGGGTACAATGAGCAGTTCTTC. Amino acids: CASSPPTGYNEQFF.

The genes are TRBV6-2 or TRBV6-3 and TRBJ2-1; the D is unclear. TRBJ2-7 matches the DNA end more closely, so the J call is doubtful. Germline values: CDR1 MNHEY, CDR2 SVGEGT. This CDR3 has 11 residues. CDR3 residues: CASTLGYEQYF. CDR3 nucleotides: TGTGCCAGCACCCTCGGGTACGAGCAGTACTTC.

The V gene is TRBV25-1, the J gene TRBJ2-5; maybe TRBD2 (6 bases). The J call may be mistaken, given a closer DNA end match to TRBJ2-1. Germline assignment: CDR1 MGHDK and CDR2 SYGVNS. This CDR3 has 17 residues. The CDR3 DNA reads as TGTGCCAGCAGTGAATATAAGTGGGGGGAATCTAACAATGAGCAGTTCTTC. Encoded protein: CASSEYKWGESNNEQFF.

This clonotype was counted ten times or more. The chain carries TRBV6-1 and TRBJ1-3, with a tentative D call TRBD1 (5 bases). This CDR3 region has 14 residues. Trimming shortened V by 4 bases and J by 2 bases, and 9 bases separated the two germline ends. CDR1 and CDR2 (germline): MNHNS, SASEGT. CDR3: CASSAGGPGNTIYF. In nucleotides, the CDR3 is TGTGCCAGCAGTGCCGGGGGACCTGGAAACACCATATATTTT.

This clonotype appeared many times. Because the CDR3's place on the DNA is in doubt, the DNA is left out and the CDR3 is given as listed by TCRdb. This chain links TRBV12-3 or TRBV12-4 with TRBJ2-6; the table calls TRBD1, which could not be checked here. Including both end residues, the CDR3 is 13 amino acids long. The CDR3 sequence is CASHREKWLHLRF.

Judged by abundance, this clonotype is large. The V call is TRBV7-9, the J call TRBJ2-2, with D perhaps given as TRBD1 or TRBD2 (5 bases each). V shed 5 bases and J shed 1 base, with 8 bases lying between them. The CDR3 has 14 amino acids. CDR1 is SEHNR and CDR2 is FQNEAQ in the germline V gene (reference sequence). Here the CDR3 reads CASSLGRNTGELFF. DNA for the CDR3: TGTGCCAGCAGCCTGGGACGGAACACCGGGGAGCTGTTTTTT.

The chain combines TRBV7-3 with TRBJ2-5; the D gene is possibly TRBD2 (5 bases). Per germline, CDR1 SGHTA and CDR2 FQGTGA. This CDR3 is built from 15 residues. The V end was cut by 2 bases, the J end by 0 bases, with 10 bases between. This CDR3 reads CASSLASGNQETQYF. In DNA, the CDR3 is TGTGCCAGCAGCTTAGCTTCCGGGAACCAAGAGACCCAGTACTTC.

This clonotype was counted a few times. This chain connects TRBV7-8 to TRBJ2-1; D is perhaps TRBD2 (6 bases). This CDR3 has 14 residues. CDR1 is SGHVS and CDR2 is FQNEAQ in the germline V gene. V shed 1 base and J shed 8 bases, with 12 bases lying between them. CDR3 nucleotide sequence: TGTGCCAGCAGCTTAGTTGGACTAAACGATGAGCAGTTCTTC. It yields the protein CASSLVGLNDEQFF.

CDR3 region: CAWSVPAGVRNEQFF. CDR3 DNA: TGTGCCTGGAGTGTACCTGCGGGAGTTCGCAATGAGCAGTTCTTC. V gene TRBV30 combines with J gene TRBJ2-1; 7 bases are shared with TRBD2. The CDR3 contains 15 residues. Germline CDR1 reads GTSNPN; CDR2 reads SVGIG (reference sequence). The J segment lost 6 bases and the V segment lost 0 bases, leaving 8 bases of the junction unmatched.